The 29 T cell receptor beta chains given below trace back to one sample, sequenced in a study of blood T cell repertoires in COVID-19. The method was immunoSEQ multiplex PCR; TCRdb's version includes in-frame clones alone and lacks a portion of them. The table shows about 160,000 clones, with under 90% occurring only once. The sequencing input was PBMCs or T cells enriched from blood (not recorded which). The receptors originated from a woman aged 55-69 years who had recovered from COVID-19.

The chain uses TRBV6-5 and TRBJ2-1; 9 positions match TRBD1. The V gene's germline CDR1 is MNHEY and CDR2 SVGAGI. J gave up 4 bases and V 0 bases, and 4 bases lay outside the gene matches. The CDR3 loop spans 16 amino acids. DNA of the CDR3: TGTGCCAGCAGTTACTCGGTCGGACAGGGGTACAATGAGCAGTTCTTC. Translating gives CASSYSVGQGYNEQFF.

The V call is TRBV19, the J call TRBJ1-5; the D is unclear. Trimming took off 5 bases at V and 0 bases at J, with 5 bases between the two ends. The CDR3 length is 13 residues. In germline, CDR1 is LNHDA, CDR2 SQIVND (reference sequence). The DNA for the CDR3 is TGTGCCAGTAGTCGCGGTAGCAATCAGCCCCAGCATTTT. This gives the protein CASSRGSNQPQHF. The full variable domain, completed using reference TRBV19 and TRBJ1-5, is DGGITQSPKYLFRKEGQNVTLSCEQNLNHDAMYWYRQDPGQGLRLIYYSQIVNDFQKGDIAEGYSVSREKKESFPLTVTSAQKNPTAFYLCASSRGSNQPQHFGDGTRLSIL.

J is TRBJ2-3 and V is TRBV11-2; 7 nucleotides line up with TRBD1. Germline CDR1 SGHAT, CDR2 FQNNGV. V lost 3 bases and J lost 1; bases outside the gene matches: 10. This CDR3 region has 17 residues. CDR3 amino acids: CASSFIRDRAGTDTQYF. CDR3 nucleotides: TGTGCCAGCAGCTTCATTAGAGACAGGGCGGGCACAGATACGCAGTATTTT.

The chain joins TRBV24-1 to TRBJ1-1, with D perhaps TRBD1 (5 bases). The germline V gene encodes CDR1 KGHDR and CDR2 SFDVKD. Trimming took 5 bases from V and 1 from J, leaving 13 bases between them. The CDR3 spans 15 residues. In nucleotides, the CDR3 is TGTGCCACCAGTGCCGCAGGGTCGACGAACACTGAAGCTTTCTTT. Residues: CATSAAGSTNTEAFF.

The gene calls are TRBV2 and TRBJ1-6; 7 nucleotides align to TRBD1. Germline CDR1 reads SNHLY; CDR2 reads FYNNEI. The J segment lost 7 bases and the V segment lost 6 bases, leaving 15 bases of the junction unmatched. The CDR3 is 17 residues long. CDR3 sequence (DNA): TGTGCCAGCAGAACCAGAGGGACCGGGACAGTGAATTCACCCCTCCACTTT. Protein product: CASRTRGTGTVNSPLHF.

The chain links TRBV7-6 to TRBJ1-1; D might be TRBD1 (6 bases). Germline V lookup: CDR1 SGHVS, CDR2 FNYEAQ. CDR3 length: 13 residues. V was pared by 6 bases and J by 6 bases, with 14 bases between. The CDR3 spells CASRYTGLAEAFF. CDR3 coding DNA: TGTGCCAGCAGGTATACAGGGTTGGCTGAAGCTTTCTTT.

The J gene is TRBJ1-2, the V gene TRBV6-5; the D gene is possibly TRBD1 (5 bases). The CDR3 contains 16 residues. Deletions cut 0 bases from V and 5 bases from J, with 16 bases between. Germline loops: CDR1 MNHEY, CDR2 SVGAGI. The CDR3 DNA sequence: TGTGCCAGCAGTTACTCGTCGACGGGACGGGGGTATGGCTACACCTTC. Translated: CASSYSSTGRGYGYTF.

The genes are TRBV4-2 and TRBJ2-7, with D possibly matching TRBD2 (6 bases). The CDR3 length is 15 residues. The V gene lost 0 bases and the J gene lost 2 bases, with 11 bases spanning the gap. Germline CDR1 is LGHNA and CDR2 is YNFKEQ. In DNA, the CDR3 is TGTGCCAGCAGCCAAGATACTGGGGAGGCCTACGAGCAGTACTTC. Translating gives CASSQDTGEAYEQYF.

The rearrangement uses TRBV2 and TRBJ1-6; 9 bases map to TRBD1. Trimming cost V 7 bases and J 10 bases; bases outside gene matches: 5. The CDR3 is made up of 13 amino acids. Per germline, CDR1 SNHLY and CDR2 FYNNEI. Written as DNA, the CDR3 is TGTGCCAGCACTGGGACAGGGCAATCACCCCTCCACTTT. Translating it yields CASTGTGQSPLHF.

The rearrangement links TRBV11-3 to TRBJ2-4, with 10 bases lining up with TRBD2. The length of the CDR3 is 19 residues. Germline assignment: CDR1 SGHNT and CDR2 YENEEA. V trimming: 2 bases; J trimming: 2 bases; junction bases outside the gene matches: 12. The DNA of the CDR3 is TGTGCCAGCAGCTTACGCAGCGGGGGGGCCGAAGGAACCAAAAACATTCAGTACTTC. It encodes CASSLRSGGAEGTKNIQYF.

The rearrangement links TRBV5-5 to TRBJ2-1, with D maybe TRBD1 (6 bases). Germline CDR1 is SGHKS and CDR2 is YYEKEE (reference sequence). The CDR3 loop spans 15 amino acids. V lost 1 base and J 0 bases, leaving 8 bases between the germline ends. The chain's CDR3 is CASSLKGDSYNEQFF. The DNA of the CDR3 is TGTGCCAGCAGCTTGAAGGGGGACTCCTACAATGAGCAGTTCTTC.

The chain employs TRBV3-1 (or the pseudogene TRBV3-2) and TRBJ1-6; 8 bases map to TRBD1. Germline CDR1 and CDR2: LGHDT and YNNKEL (reference sequence). J lost 5 bases, V lost 4 bases, and 7 bases had no gene match. The CDR3 covers 16 residues. This chain's CDR3 is CASSPGQVKDNSPLHF. Here the CDR3 DNA reads TGTGCCAGCAGCCCGGGACAGGTCAAAGATAATTCACCCCTCCACTTT.

The J gene is TRBJ1-4, the V gene TRBV30; TRBD1 agrees at 8 bases. The CDR3 runs 14 residues. Germline assignment: CDR1 GTSNPN and CDR2 SVGIG (reference sequence). With 3 bases clipped from V and 6 bases from J, the junction kept 6 bases outside the gene matches. CDR3 in DNA: TGTGCCTGGAGCGCCGGACAGGGAGATGAAAAACTGTTTTTT. Amino acid sequence: CAWSAGQGDEKLFF. The variable domain in full, completed from reference TRBV30 and TRBJ1-4, reads SQTIHQWPATLVQPVGSPLSLECTVEGTSNPNLYWYRQAAGRGLQLLFYSVGIGQISSEVPQNLSASRPQDRQFILSSKKLLLSDSGFYLCAWSAGQGDEKLFFGSGTQLSVL.

The chain recombines TRBV5-1 with TRBJ2-3; D call uncertain. This CDR3 spans 14 amino acids. The V end was cut by 5 bases, the J end by 2 bases, with 12 bases between. Germline CDR1 and CDR2: SGHRS and YFSETQ. The CDR3 reads CASRIERSTDTQYF. The CDR3 region has the DNA TGCGCCAGCAGAATTGAGCGTTCCACAGATACGCAGTATTTT.

This clone was seen a handful of times. The chain recombines TRBV4-1 with TRBJ2-7, with a weak D call TRBD1 (5 bases). Germline-derived CDR1 and CDR2 are MGHRA and YSYEKL. This CDR3 spans 17 amino acids. V dropped 4 bases and J dropped 3 bases, with 22 bases sitting between them. CDR3 nucleotides: TGCGCCAGCAGCCCCACCGACATGGATCCAGGGATCTACGAGCAGTACTTC. Translated, it gives CASSPTDMDPGIYEQYF.

This chain links TRBV27 with TRBJ1-6; no firm D call. This CDR3 is built from 14 residues. Germline V gene lookup returns CDR1 MNHEY and CDR2 SMNVEV (reference sequence). The V end lost 2 bases, the J end lost 12 bases, and 14 bases lay between the germline ends. CDR3 coding DNA: TGTGCCAGCAGTTTAGGGAGTGCAATAGGACCCCTCCACTTT. This translates into CASSLGSAIGPLHF.

Of note for this clone: Other DNA sequences in this sample translate to the same CDR3. The V gene is TRBV6-5, the J gene TRBJ1-2; 8 nucleotides align to TRBD1. The CDR3 extends over 13 amino acids. V lost 6 bases to trimming and J lost 5 bases; unmatched junction nucleotides: 5. Germline-derived CDR1 and CDR2 are MNHEY and SVGAGI. As DNA, the CDR3 is TGTGCCAGCAGAGTGGACAGGGATTATGGCTACACCTTC. As protein: CASRVDRDYGYTF.

This clone was counted between two and nine times. The rearrangement links TRBV5-1 to TRBJ2-1; 7 bases fit TRBD2. Germline V CDR1 and CDR2: SGHRS, YFSETQ. This CDR3 spans 14 amino acids. The V and J ends lost 6 bases and 6 bases, in that order; junction bases with no gene match: 9. The CDR3 nucleotides read TGCGCCAGCATGGGGGGGGACCTCGGCAATGAGCAGTTCTTC. Its protein product is CASMGGDLGNEQFF.

This chain connects TRBV5-1 to TRBJ1-4; D is unclear. CDR1 is SGHRS, CDR2 YFSETQ, per germline. CDR3 length: 15 amino acids. V gave up 0 bases and J gave up 2 bases, with 8 bases separating them. CDR3 sequence reads: CASSLAQNTNEKLFF. DNA for the CDR3: TGCGCCAGCAGCTTGGCACAGAATACTAATGAAAAACTGTTTTTT.

The chain combines TRBV2 with TRBJ2-2; no definite D call. With 6 bases removed from V and 6 bases from J, the gap between germline ends came to 8 bases. Per the germline V gene, CDR1 is SNHLY and CDR2 is FYNNEI. CDR3 length: 12 amino acids. CDR3 residues: CASRELPGELFF. Here the CDR3 DNA reads TGTGCCAGCAGAGAGTTACCCGGGGAGCTGTTTTTT.

This clone was seen once. CDR3: CASSLSLAGGGEQFF. Written as DNA, the CDR3 is TGTGCCAGCAGCTTGAGCCTAGCGGGGGGGGGTGAGCAGTTCTTC. V is TRBV5-4 and J is TRBJ2-1; TRBD2 aligns across 12 bases. In germline, CDR1 is SGHNT, CDR2 YYREEE (reference sequence). The CDR3 extends over 15 amino acids. V lost 1 base and J lost 9; bases outside the gene matches: 5.

This rearrangement joins TRBV9 to TRBJ1-3; D not certain. Germline-derived CDR1 and CDR2 are SGDLS and YYNGEE. V gave up 3 bases and J gave up 0 bases, with 10 bases separating them. The CDR3 length is 15 residues. Here the CDR3 DNA reads TGTGCCAGCAGCGCCTCCGAGGGCTCTGGAAACACCATATATTTT. Protein sequence: CASSASEGSGNTIYF.

The count of this clone is one. This chain joins TRBV9 and TRBJ1-3; D perhaps matches TRBD1 (5 bases). The V and J ends lost 0 bases and 1 base respectively, with 14 bases between them. In germline, CDR1 is SGDLS, CDR2 YYNGEE. The CDR3 consists of 17 residues. The CDR3 bases are TGTGCCAGCAGCGTAGGCATCTCGGCAGGGTCTGGAAACACCATATATTTT. It encodes CASSVGISAGSGNTIYF.

The rearrangement joins TRBV5-4 to TRBJ2-5, with D hard to call. Germline CDR1 SGHNT, CDR2 YYREEE (reference sequence). The CDR3 covers 15 residues. Trimming took 1 base from V and 0 from J, leaving 10 bases between them. The CDR3 DNA reads as TGTGCCAGCAGCTTGAGTCTAGAGTACCAAGAGACCCAGTACTTC. It is translated as CASSLSLEYQETQYF.

The genes are TRBV5-1 and TRBJ2-2, with 8 nucleotides matching TRBD1. The CDR3 covers 15 residues. V was pared by 4 bases and J by 7 bases, with 9 bases of the junction left unmatched. From germline, CDR1 is SGHRS and CDR2 YFSETQ. CDR3 nucleotides: TGCGCCAGCAGCCTAGGGCAGGGGGCGTACGGGGAGCTGTTTTTT. It encodes CASSLGQGAYGELFF.

The chain employs TRBV5-4 and TRBJ2-2; 10 bases agree with TRBD2. V was clipped by 5 bases and J by 6 bases; unmatched bases: 7. Germline CDR1 is SGHNT and CDR2 is YYREEE (reference sequence). CDR3 size: 15 residues. CDR3 sequence reads: CASSPSGGTAGELFF. In DNA, the CDR3 is TGTGCCAGCAGTCCTAGCGGGGGAACCGCCGGGGAGCTGTTTTTT.

The chain joins TRBV15 to TRBJ2-7; a possible D gene is TRBD2 (6 bases). Trimming took off 0 bases at V and 7 bases at J, with 13 bases between the two ends. The CDR3 extends over 14 amino acids. From germline, CDR1 is LNHNV and CDR2 YYDKDF (reference sequence). Written as DNA, the CDR3 is TGTGCCACCAGCAGAGAACGGGACTCGGGAGAGCAGTACTTC. It yields the protein CATSRERDSGEQYF.

Only a few counts were recorded for this clone. V is TRBV29-1 and J is TRBJ1-1; D may be TRBD1 (5 bases). The CDR3 is made up of 13 amino acids. CDR1 and CDR2 from the germline V gene are SQVTM and ANQGSEA. The V gene lost 6 bases and the J gene lost 5 bases, with 16 bases spanning the gap. The CDR3: CSVRFFQGTEAFF. Here the CDR3 DNA reads TGCAGCGTCCGATTCTTTCAGGGAACTGAAGCTTTCTTT.

This clone was seen more than once but under ten times. The gene calls are TRBV9 and TRBJ2-3; maybe TRBD1 (6 bases). The CDR3 length is 17 residues. The germline CDR1 and CDR2 sequences are SGDLS and YYNGEE. The V gene lost 0 bases and the J gene lost 4 bases, with 18 bases spanning the gap. DNA for the CDR3: TGTGCCAGCAGCGTAGAATTCAGGGCCTCAGGGGCAGATACGCAGTATTTT. Translation: CASSVEFRASGADTQYF.